These 12 T cell receptor beta chains share one sample of origin, sequenced in a study of blood T cell repertoires in COVID-19. Assay: immunoSEQ multiplex PCR; the TCRdb copy retains only in-frame clones and omits some. The sample lists around 240,000 clones; 65% to 90% were seen once. Material for sequencing was peripheral blood. These receptors were obtained from a woman aged 35 to 49 who had recovered from COVID-19.

The chain recombines TRBV15 with TRBJ1-5, with 7 bases lining up with TRBD1. The CDR3 length is 16 residues. Germline trimming cut 1 base from V and 2 bases from J; bases unmatched to any gene: 5. Germline CDR1 and CDR2: LNHNV and YYDKDF (reference sequence). The CDR3 spells CATSRGGDSRNQPQHF. In DNA form, the CDR3 reads TGTGCCACCAGCAGAGGAGGGGACAGCCGCAATCAGCCCCAGCATTTT.

The V call is TRBV19, the J call TRBJ2-3; weak D call: TRBD2 (5 bases). Germline CDR1 reads LNHDA; CDR2 reads SQIVND (reference sequence). This CDR3 contains 14 residues. V lost 5 bases to trimming and J lost 0 bases, with 9 bases between them. The CDR3, as DNA: TGTGCCAGTAGTGACGGGGTTAGCACAGATACGCAGTATTTT. Protein: CASSDGVSTDTQYF. Based on the CDR3 plus reference TRBV19 and TRBJ2-3, the full variable domain is DGGITQSPKYLFRKEGQNVTLSCEQNLNHDAMYWYRQDPGQGLRLIYYSQIVNDFQKGDIAEGYSVSREKKESFPLTVTSAQKNPTAFYLCASSDGVSTDTQYFGPGTRLTVL.

V gene TRBV29-1 combines with J gene TRBJ1-1, with D unclear. Trimming removed 3 bases from V and 4 bases from J, with 12 bases in between. Germline-derived CDR1 and CDR2 are SQVTM and ANQGSEA. This CDR3 region has 13 residues. The CDR3 here is CSVEGRRTTEAFF. As DNA, the CDR3 is TGCAGCGTTGAGGGGAGACGGACCACTGAAGCTTTCTTT.

This chain connects TRBV27 to TRBJ2-7; 9 positions match TRBD2. The V segment lost 5 bases and the J segment 3 bases; nucleotides outside the gene matches: 5. CDR3 size: 14 residues. Germline V gene lookup returns CDR1 MNHEY and CDR2 SMNVEV (reference sequence). The DNA for the CDR3 is TGTGCCAGCAGTCCCGCGGGGGGGGGCTACGAGCAGTACTTC. Translation: CASSPAGGGYEQYF.

This clone has a single count. The chain joins TRBV6-5 to TRBJ1-1; 8 bases are shared with TRBD1. The CDR3 totals 14 residues. V was pared by 6 bases and J by 2 bases, with 5 bases of the junction left unmatched. The germline V gene has CDR1 MNHEY and CDR2 SVGAGI. In DNA, the CDR3 is TGTGCCAGCAGGGACAGGGTTCTTAACACTGAAGCTTTCTTT. This sequence encodes CASRDRVLNTEAFF.

The chain is built from TRBV20-1 and TRBJ2-1, with D perhaps matching TRBD2 (6 bases). V dropped 3 bases and J dropped 0 bases, with 12 bases sitting between them. The CDR3 runs 15 residues. Germline lookup yields CDR1 DFQATT and CDR2 SNEGSKA (reference sequence). The CDR3 here is CSASMYGSSYNEQFF. CDR3 bases: TGCAGTGCTAGTATGTACGGGAGCTCCTACAATGAGCAGTTCTTC.

The CDR3: CASSRQRGGSVNEQFF. For the CDR3, the DNA is TGTGCCAGCAGCCGGCAACGGGGGGGCTCGGTCAATGAGCAGTTCTTC. The chain recombines TRBV4-2 with TRBJ2-1; TRBD2 matches 8 bases. Germline CDR1 reads LGHNA; CDR2 reads YNFKEQ. The V and J ends lost 4 bases and 6 bases, in that order; junction bases with no gene match: 11. The CDR3 length is 16 residues.

This chain connects TRBV24-1 to TRBJ1-5, with 8 bases matching TRBD1. The CDR3 sequence is 14 residues long. Trimming cost V 7 bases and J 3 bases; bases outside gene matches: 4. The germline V gene has CDR1 KGHDR and CDR2 SFDVKD. Here the CDR3 reads CATSEDRANQPQHF. The CDR3 DNA reads as TGTGCCACCAGCGAGGACAGGGCCAATCAGCCCCAGCATTTT.

The CDR3 loop is CSVETGIRLGGYTF. In DNA, the CDR3 is TGCAGCGTTGAGACAGGGATCAGGTTGGGCGGCTACACCTTC. This chain joins TRBV29-1 and TRBJ1-2; 7 nucleotides match TRBD1. This CDR3 spans 14 amino acids. CDR1 and CDR2 from the germline V gene are SQVTM and ANQGSEA. V was clipped by 3 bases and J by 8 bases; unmatched bases: 12.

The chain is built from TRBV5-6 and TRBJ2-1; possible D gene TRBD1, 6 bases. In germline, CDR1 is SGHDT, CDR2 YYEEEE. Trimming removed 4 bases at V and 2 bases at J, with 19 bases between. This CDR3 is built from 17 residues. The CDR3 sequence: CASSPQGWTDPYNEQFF. CDR3 sequence (DNA): TGTGCCAGCAGCCCGCAGGGCTGGACAGACCCCTACAATGAGCAGTTCTTC. Full variable domain (missing parts from reference TRBV5-6 and TRBJ2-1): DAGVTQSPTHLIKTRGQQVTLRCSPKSGHDTVSWYQQALGQGPQFIFQYYEEEERQRGNFPDRFSGHQFPNYSSELNVNALLLGDSALYLCASSPQGWTDPYNEQFFGPGTRLTVL.

About this clone: This same CDR3 is encoded by further DNA sequences in the sample. The gene calls are TRBV6-5 and TRBJ2-7; 7 nucleotides match TRBD1. V was pared by 6 bases and J by 6 bases, with 2 bases of the junction left unmatched. The germline V gene encodes CDR1 MNHEY and CDR2 SVGAGI. The CDR3 consists of 11 residues. The CDR3 nucleotides are TGTGCCAGCAGCTCAGGGGGCGAGCAGTACTTC. This encodes CASSSGGEQYF.

The V and J genes are TRBV5-4 and TRBJ2-5; tentatively, D is TRBD1 (5 bases). V dropped 2 bases and J dropped 5 bases, with 13 bases sitting between them. This CDR3 is built from 14 residues. Germline V CDR1 and CDR2: SGHNT, YYREEE (reference sequence). Here the CDR3 reads CASSFSTGLETQYF. The CDR3 nucleotides are TGTGCCAGCAGCTTTTCAACAGGTCTGGAGACCCAGTACTTC.